This TCR beta chain was recorded in a study of shared clonotypes between healthy human individuals. Across the whole study: Donors consisted of two women and three men between 18 and 49.

Findings and caveats of the study: Only blood was sampled; tissue repertoires likely differ. Some naive CD4 clonotypes, roughly 4.8%, turned up in common across a few donors.

Trimming took 3 bases from V and 9 from J; bases not matched to a gene: 8. CDR1 and CDR2 from the germline V gene are LNHNV and YYDKDF (reference sequence). The CDR3 length is 14 residues. The assay was immunoSEQ multiplex PCR, and TCRdb's table has in-frame clones only and misses some. The data show 1,400,000 or so clones, approximately 98.5% seen once. With respect to this clone: Its target is not known.

Sequencing was carried out using naive CD4+ T cells sorted from blood. Stated subset: CD45RA+ positively selected. This receptor was identified in a man aged 25-45 years in good health. This chain uses TRBV15 with TRBJ2-1; TRBD1 agrees at 7 bases. The CDR3 DNA reads as TGTGCCACCAGCAGGAGGACAGGTCGGGGTGAGCAGTTCTTC. It specifies CATSRRTGRGEQFF. Drawing the rest from reference TRBV15 and TRBJ2-1, the complete variable domain is DAMVIQNPRYQVTQFGKPVTLSCSQTLNHNVMYWYQQKSSQAPKLLFHYYDKDFNNEADTPDNFQSRRPNTSFCFLDIRSPGLGDTAMYLCATSRRTGRGEQFFGPGTRLTVL.